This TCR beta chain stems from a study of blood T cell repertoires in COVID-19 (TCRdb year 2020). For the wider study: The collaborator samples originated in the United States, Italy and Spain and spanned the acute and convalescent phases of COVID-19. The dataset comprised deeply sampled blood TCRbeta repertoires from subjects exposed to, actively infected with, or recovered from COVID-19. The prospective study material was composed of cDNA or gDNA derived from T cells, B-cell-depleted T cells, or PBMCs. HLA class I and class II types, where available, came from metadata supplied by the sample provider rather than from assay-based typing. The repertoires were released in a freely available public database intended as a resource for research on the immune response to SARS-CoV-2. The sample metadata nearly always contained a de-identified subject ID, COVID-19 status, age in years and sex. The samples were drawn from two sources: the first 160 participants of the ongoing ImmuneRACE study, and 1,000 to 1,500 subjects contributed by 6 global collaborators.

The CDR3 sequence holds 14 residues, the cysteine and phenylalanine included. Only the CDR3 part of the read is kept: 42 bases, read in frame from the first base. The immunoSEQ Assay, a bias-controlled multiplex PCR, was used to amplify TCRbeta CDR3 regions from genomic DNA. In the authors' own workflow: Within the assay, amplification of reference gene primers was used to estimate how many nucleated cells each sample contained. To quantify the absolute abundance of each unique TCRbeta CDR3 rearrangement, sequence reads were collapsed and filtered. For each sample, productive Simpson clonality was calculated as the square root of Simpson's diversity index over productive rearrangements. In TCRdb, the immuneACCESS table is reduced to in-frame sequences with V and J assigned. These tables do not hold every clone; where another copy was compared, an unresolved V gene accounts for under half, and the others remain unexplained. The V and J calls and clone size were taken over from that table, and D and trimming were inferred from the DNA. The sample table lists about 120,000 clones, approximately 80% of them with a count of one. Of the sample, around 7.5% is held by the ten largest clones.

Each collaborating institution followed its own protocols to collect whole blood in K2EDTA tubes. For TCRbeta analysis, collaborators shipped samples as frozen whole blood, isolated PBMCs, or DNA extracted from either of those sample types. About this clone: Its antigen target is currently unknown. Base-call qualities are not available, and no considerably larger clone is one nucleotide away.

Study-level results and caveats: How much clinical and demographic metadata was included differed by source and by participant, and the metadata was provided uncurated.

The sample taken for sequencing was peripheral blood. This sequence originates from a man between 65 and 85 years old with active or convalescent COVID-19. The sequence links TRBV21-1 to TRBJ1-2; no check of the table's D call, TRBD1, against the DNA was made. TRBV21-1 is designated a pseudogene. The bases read TGTGCCAGCAGCAAAGCGACAGGGGGCGACGGCTACACCTTC. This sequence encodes CASSKATGGDGYTF.